Presented here are 15 T cell receptor beta chains from one specimen sequenced in a study of molecular identifiers for immune sequencing clone quantification. TCRdb processed the PCR reads anew with MiXCR; each CDR3 protein has one entry. The table shows around 470,000 distinct CDR3 sequences, with around 25% occurring only once. The sample comprised naive CD8+ T cells from blood, with Jurkat cell RNA spiked in. Stated subset: FACS-sorted CD8+CD4-CCR7+CD45RA+ naive T cells. The receptors come from a human donor in good health. Some libraries in this study had Jurkat cell RNA spiked in.

This clonotype showed up just a few times. CDR3 loop: CASSPSLAAVYNEQFF. In DNA form, the CDR3 reads TGTGCCAGCAGTCCCTCTCTAGCGGCTGTATACAATGAGCAGTTCTTC. The V gene is TRBV27, the J gene TRBJ2-1; 7 nucleotides agree with TRBD2. With 5 bases clipped from V and 4 bases from J, the junction kept 11 bases outside the gene matches. CDR1 and CDR2 (germline): MNHEY, SMNVEV (reference sequence). The CDR3 is 16 residues long.

CDR3 loop: CASSLSPGETQYF. The CDR3 coding sequence is TGTGCCAGCAGCTTATCCCCAGGGGAGACCCAGTACTTC. The chain couples TRBV11-2 to TRBJ2-5; D is perhaps TRBD1 (5 bases). The CDR3 is made up of 13 amino acids. V lost 2 bases, J lost 5 bases, and 9 bases lay in between. Per germline, CDR1 SGHAT and CDR2 FQNNGV.

This clonotype was seen more than once but under ten times. CDR3 DNA sequence: TGTGCCACCAGCAGGGACCGTGGTCCGGGCGAGCAGTACTTC. Translated, it gives CATSRDRGPGEQYF. V is TRBV15 and J is TRBJ2-7; D gene uncertain. Germline V gives CDR1 LNHNV, CDR2 YYDKDF (reference sequence). The CDR3 runs to 14 residues. Trimming stripped 3 bases from V and 6 bases from J, with 15 bases between.

This clonotype was observed at least ten times. V is TRBV6-2 or TRBV6-3 and J is TRBJ2-3; the match to TRBD2 covers 7 bases. The CDR3 is 16 amino acids. With V trimmed by 7 bases and J by 2 bases, 12 bases remained unmatched. CDR1 is MNHEY and CDR2 is SVGEGT in the germline V gene. In nucleotides, the CDR3 is TGTGCCAGCAACCGGACCCTAGCGGAGCCCACAGATACGCAGTATTTT. Its translation: CASNRTLAEPTDTQYF.

Notes on this clonotype: It is likely a read error, because the conserved phenylalanine at the end of the CDR3 is missing. J is TRBJ1-1 and V is TRBV7-9; D unclear. This CDR3 is 12 amino acids long. Looked up from germline, CDR1 is SEHNR and CDR2 is FQNEAQ (reference sequence). Trimming removed 1 base from V and 11 bases from J, with 11 bases in between. Here the CDR3 DNA reads TGTGCCAGCAGCTTAGACCCGTGGAAGGCTTTCCTT. Its protein is CASSLDPWKAFL.

This clonotype was counted between two and nine times. This chain connects TRBV2 to TRBJ2-1; tentatively, D is TRBD2 (6 bases). V gave up 6 bases and J gave up 2 bases, with 8 bases separating them. The germline V gene encodes CDR1 SNHLY and CDR2 FYNNEI. The length of the CDR3 is 13 residues. This CDR3 reads CASSRTTYNEQFF. DNA for the CDR3: TGTGCCAGCAGCAGGACTACCTACAATGAGCAGTTCTTC.

This clonotype showed up just a few times. CDR3 DNA sequence: TGTGCCACCAGTGAGCCAACACAGGGATCCAATGAGCAGTTCTTC. Protein sequence: CATSEPTQGSNEQFF. V is TRBV24-1 and J is TRBJ2-1, with D tentatively TRBD1 (6 bases). The CDR3 is 15 residues long. Trimming removed 4 bases at V and 6 bases at J, with 15 bases between. CDR1 and CDR2 from the germline V gene are KGHDR and SFDVKD.

This clonotype was seen at least ten times. V usage is TRBV5-4 and J usage is TRBJ2-7, with D unresolved. Deletions cut 0 bases from V and 7 bases from J, with 8 bases between. This CDR3 spans 12 amino acids. The germline V gene has CDR1 SGHNT and CDR2 YYREEE (reference sequence). For the CDR3, the DNA is TGTGCCAGCAGCTTGGGTTTGCGGGAGCAGTACTTC. It translates to CASSLGLREQYF.

This clonotype was seen repeatedly, ten times or more. The rearrangement uses TRBV30 and TRBJ2-7; 9 positions match TRBD2. The J segment lost 3 bases and the V segment lost 2 bases, leaving 5 bases of the junction unmatched. The length of the CDR3 is 14 residues. From germline, CDR1 is GTSNPN and CDR2 SVGIG (reference sequence). CDR3 sequence (DNA): TGTGCCTGGAGTCTGCGGGAGGGTTTCTACGAGCAGTACTTC. The encoded protein is CAWSLREGFYEQYF.

This clonotype has more than one count but fewer than ten. V gene TRBV30 combines with J gene TRBJ2-7; 7 nucleotides agree with TRBD2. The germline V gene has CDR1 GTSNPN and CDR2 SVGIG (reference sequence). J lost 7 bases, V lost 4 bases, and 13 bases had no gene match. CDR3 size: 14 residues. Here the CDR3 DNA reads TGTGCCTGGATCGGCGGGAGTGGGGAGGGGGAGCAGTACTTC. This translates into CAWIGGSGEGEQYF.

To note about this clonotype: With a much larger clone just one base away, this may be a read error. This rearrangement joins TRBV6-2 or TRBV6-3 to TRBJ1-5; D not resolved. Germline lookup yields CDR1 MNHEY and CDR2 SVGEGT. The CDR3 is 13 residues long. Trimming left V 2 bases short and J 6 bases short, with 8 bases between. The CDR3 sequence: CASSYSGPQPQHF. The CDR3 DNA is TGTGCCAGCAGTTACAGTGGGCCTCAGCCCCAGCATTTT.

This clonotype was picked up a small number of times. The rearrangement uses TRBV12-3 or TRBV12-4 and TRBJ2-1; tentatively, D is TRBD2 (5 bases). The CDR3 totals 11 residues. V lost 6 bases and J lost 10, with 10 bases in between. The CDR3: CASSPGGEQFF. DNA of the CDR3: TGTGCCAGCAGCCCAGGAGGAGAGCAGTTCTTC.

V usage is TRBV9 and J usage is TRBJ2-3, with 8 bases identical to TRBD1. The CDR3 covers 16 residues. CDR1 and CDR2 from the germline V gene are SGDLS and YYNGEE. V lost 2 bases to trimming and J lost 2 bases; unmatched junction nucleotides: 7. The CDR3 DNA reads TGTGCCAGCAGCGTCCAGTGGGACAGGCACACAGATACGCAGTATTTT. It is translated as CASSVQWDRHTDTQYF.

Concerning this clonotype itself: This CDR3 fails to terminate in the conserved phenylalanine or tryptophan, so it likely reflects a read error. This chain connects TRBV6-5 to TRBJ2-1; no clear D gene. The CDR3 spans 13 residues. With 0 bases removed from V and 4 bases from J, the gap between germline ends came to 4 bases. The germline CDR1 and CDR2 sequences are MNHEY and SVGAGI. The CDR3 DNA reads TGTGCCAGCAGTTACTCGATGTACAATGAGCAGTTCCTC. Its translation is CASSYSMYNEQFL.

This clonotype was observed once. One base away lies a much larger clone, so this may be a sequencing read error. The CDR3 spells CASSLAGLSYAQYF. The CDR3 DNA is TGTGCCAGCAGTTTAGCGGGCCTCTCCTACGCGCAGTACTTC. The chain uses TRBV27 and TRBJ2-7, with D tentatively TRBD2 (5 bases). The CDR3 sequence is 14 residues long. Germline V gene data show CDR1 as MNHEY and CDR2 as SMNVEV (reference sequence).